The 15 T cell receptor beta chains below come from one sample, sequenced in a study of response to subunit inactivated influenza vaccine. MiXCR, run by TCRdb on the RT-PCR reads, gives a single entry per CDR3 protein. This table has around 650,000 distinct CDR3 sequences, 15% to 19% appearing once. The specimen was PBMCs from blood, collected approximately 12 days after vaccination. The receptors originated from a man aged 45-65 years who received an inactivated influenza vaccine.

This clonotype was picked up many times. The junction does not match germline at one end; this may be a read error. The chain combines TRBV12-3 or TRBV12-4 with TRBJ2-5; tentative D call: TRBD1 (5 bases). CDR3 length equals 16 residues. The CDR3 sequence is CASSLEARANQETQYF. The CDR3 DNA reads as TGTGCCAGCAGCTTAGAGGCCAGGGCTAACCAAGAGACCCAGTACTTC.

The chain employs TRBV20-1 and TRBJ2-7; D call uncertain. V was cut by 0 bases and J by 2 bases, with 11 bases left in between. The V gene's germline CDR1 is DFQATT and CDR2 SNEGSKA (reference sequence). This CDR3 contains 14 residues. The CDR3 here is CSARDAPAPYEQYF. The CDR3 bases are TGCAGTGCTAGAGATGCTCCAGCACCCTACGAGCAGTACTTC.

The chain joins TRBV5-6 to TRBJ1-5; no definite D call. The CDR3 consists of 14 residues. The germline gives CDR1 SGHDT, CDR2 YYEEEE. Trimming cost V 0 bases and J 4 bases, with 8 bases left between them. CDR3 DNA sequence: TGTGCCAGCAGCTTGGAGCGGGAAAATCAGCCCCAGCATTTT. Translating it yields CASSLERENQPQHF.

CDR3 loop: CASSEETRPQHF. DNA for the CDR3: TGTGCCAGCAGCGAAGAGACAAGGCCCCAGCATTTT. The chain uses TRBV11-2 and TRBJ1-5; D remains ambiguous. CDR3 size: 12 residues. Germline V gene lookup returns CDR1 SGHAT and CDR2 FQNNGV. Between the trimmed V and J ends, which lost 5 bases and 9 bases, there was a span of 11 bases.

There are a few counts of this clonotype. V usage is TRBV9 and J usage is TRBJ2-1; tentatively, D is TRBD2 (5 bases). This CDR3 region has 13 residues. Germline V gives CDR1 SGDLS, CDR2 YYNGEE. V was pared by 0 bases and J by 6 bases, with 7 bases between. The CDR3 region has the DNA TGTGCCAGCAGCGTAGTTGCGGGCAATGAGCAGTTCTTC. It encodes CASSVVAGNEQFF.

DNA of the CDR3: TGCAGTGCTAGGGGCCGGGTAGGGTCTGGAAACACCATATATTTT. It codes for CSARGRVGSGNTIYF. V usage is TRBV20-1 and J usage is TRBJ1-3; no definite D call. Germline values: CDR1 DFQATT, CDR2 SNEGSKA (reference sequence). Trimming took off 3 bases at V and 1 base at J, with 13 bases between the two ends. This CDR3 has 15 residues.

This clonotype was detected only a few times. The chain combines TRBV12-3 or TRBV12-4 with TRBJ2-7, with D uncertain. The V gene lost 8 bases and the J gene lost 2 bases, with 13 bases spanning the gap. The CDR3 is 13 amino acids. CDR3 sequence: CASGRRNTYEQYF. The CDR3 DNA is TGTGCCAGCGGGCGTAGGAATACCTACGAGCAGTACTTC.

The chain uses TRBV7-9 and TRBJ1-1; TRBD1 is a possible D gene (6 bases). Germline V gene data show CDR1 as SEHNR and CDR2 as FQNEAQ (reference sequence). The CDR3 contains 17 residues. V lost 2 bases to trimming and J lost 1 base, with 17 bases between them. The DNA of the CDR3 is TGTGCCAGCAGCTTATTAGCCGGGGGCGTAAGGAACACTGAAGCTTTCTTT. The encoded protein is CASSLLAGGVRNTEAFF.

The J gene is TRBJ2-5, the V gene TRBV5-6, with 7 positions matching TRBD2. V was pared by 4 bases and J by 4 bases, with 7 bases of the junction left unmatched. CDR1 is SGHDT and CDR2 is YYEEEE in the germline V gene. The CDR3 runs 14 residues. The DNA of the CDR3 is TGTGCCAGCAGCGCCGGACTAGAGGTAGAGACCCAGTACTTC. This gives the protein CASSAGLEVETQYF.

There are many counts of this clonotype. The chain combines TRBV20-1 with TRBJ2-1, with D perhaps matching TRBD1 or TRBD2 (5 bases each). The CDR3 spans 15 residues. Germline V lookup: CDR1 DFQATT, CDR2 SNEGSKA (reference sequence). The germline V and J ends were trimmed by 6 bases and 0 bases, with 15 bases remaining between them. The DNA for the CDR3 is TGCAGTGCCCAGAGGGGCGAAGGCTCCTACAATGAGCAGTTCTTC. This sequence encodes CSAQRGEGSYNEQFF.

This clonotype has at least ten counts. The rearrangement links TRBV5-6 to TRBJ1-5, with 10 bases matching TRBD1. Germline-derived CDR1 and CDR2 are SGHDT and YYEEEE. There are 14 residues in the CDR3. With 4 bases clipped from V and 8 bases from J, the junction kept 6 bases outside the gene matches. The CDR3 sequence is CASSLGTGVKPQHF. In DNA, the CDR3 is TGTGCCAGCAGCCTCGGGACAGGGGTTAAGCCCCAGCATTTT.

V is TRBV9 and J is TRBJ2-3, with TRBD2 as a possible D gene (6 bases). Per the germline V gene, CDR1 is SGDLS and CDR2 is YYNGEE. V shed 2 bases and J shed 6 bases, with 22 bases lying between them. The CDR3 loop spans 17 amino acids. The CDR3 DNA reads TGTGCCAGCAGCGTGGAGGGCTCATTTTTTAGTTCGGATACGCAGTATTTT. This codes for CASSVEGSFFSSDTQYF.

The chain employs TRBV5-6 and TRBJ1-2; unclear D gene. Per the germline V gene, CDR1 is SGHDT and CDR2 is YYEEEE. CDR3 length equals 12 residues. Trimming left V 6 bases short and J 2 bases short, with 8 bases between. The CDR3: CASTQDNYGYTF. DNA for the CDR3: TGTGCCAGCACCCAGGACAACTATGGCTACACCTTC.

This clonotype was picked up a small number of times. This chain links TRBV20-1 with TRBJ1-1; 8 bases map to TRBD1. CDR1 DFQATT and CDR2 SNEGSKA come from the germline V gene (reference sequence). Germline trimming cut 0 bases from V and 4 bases from J; bases unmatched to any gene: 7. This CDR3 has 15 amino acids. This chain's CDR3 is CSARDYGTGPTEAFF. The CDR3 nucleotides are TGCAGTGCTAGAGATTATGGGACAGGTCCCACTGAAGCTTTCTTT.

This clonotype was seen repeatedly, ten times or more. The chain employs TRBV12-3 or TRBV12-4 and TRBJ2-1; 10 nucleotides agree with TRBD2. The CDR3 consists of 15 residues. After removal of 7 bases from V and 5 bases from J, the junction contained 8 bases not matched to a gene. The CDR3, as DNA: TGTGCCAGCATCGATAGCGGGAGGCGCAACAATGAGCAGTTCTTC. Amino acid sequence: CASIDSGRRNNEQFF.